This T cell receptor beta chain is from a study of blood T cell repertoires in COVID-19. The wider study: Some COVID-19 samples were acute and others convalescent; all came from the United States, Italy and Spain. From T cells, B-cell-depleted T cells, or PBMCs came the material, which was cDNA or gDNA.

As originally analysed: The authors estimated nucleated cell counts from reference gene primer amplification. Sequencing used immunoSEQ multiplex PCR; TCRdb keeps in-frame clones, though not all of them. D and trimming were read from the DNA, whereas the V and J calls and clone size are those reported in that table. The data hold hundreds of thousands of clones, with 83% observed a single time. The CDR3 has 12 amino acids. With 3 bases clipped from V and 10 bases from J, the junction kept 6 bases outside the gene matches. Per the germline V gene, CDR1 is SGDLS and CDR2 is YYNGEE. This sequence was found in a woman in her forties with active or convalescent COVID-19. The specimen sequenced was peripheral blood. The chain combines TRBV9 with TRBJ1-1; TRBD1 matches 7 bases. The CDR3 loop is CASSAQTGRAFF. CDR3 nucleotides: TGTGCCAGCAGCGCCCAGACAGGGAGAGCTTTCTTT.